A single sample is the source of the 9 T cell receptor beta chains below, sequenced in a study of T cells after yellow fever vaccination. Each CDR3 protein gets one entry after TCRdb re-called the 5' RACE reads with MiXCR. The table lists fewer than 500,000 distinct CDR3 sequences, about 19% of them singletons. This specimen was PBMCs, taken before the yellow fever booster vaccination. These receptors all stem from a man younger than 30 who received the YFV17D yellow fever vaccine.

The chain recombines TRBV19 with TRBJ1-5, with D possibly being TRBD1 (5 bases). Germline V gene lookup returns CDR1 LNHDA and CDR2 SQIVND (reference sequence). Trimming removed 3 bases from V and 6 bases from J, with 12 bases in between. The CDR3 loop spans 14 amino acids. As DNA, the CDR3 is TGTGCCAGTAGTATCTGGCAGGGCGGTCAGCCCCAGCATTTT. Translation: CASSIWQGGQPQHF.

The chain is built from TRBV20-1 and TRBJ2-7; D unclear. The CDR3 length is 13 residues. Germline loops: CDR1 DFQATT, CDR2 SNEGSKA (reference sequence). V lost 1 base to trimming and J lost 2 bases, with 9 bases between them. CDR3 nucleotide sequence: TGCAGTGCTAGAGGGTCGAGCGCCTACGAGCAGTACGTC. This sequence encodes CSARGSSAYEQYV.

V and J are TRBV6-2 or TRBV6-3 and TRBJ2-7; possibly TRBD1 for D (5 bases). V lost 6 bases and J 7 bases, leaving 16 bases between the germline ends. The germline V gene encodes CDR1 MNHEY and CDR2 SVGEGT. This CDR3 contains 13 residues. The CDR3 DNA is TGTGCCAGCAGAAGGGGCCCCTTGGAAGAGCAGTACTTC. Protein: CASRRGPLEEQYF.

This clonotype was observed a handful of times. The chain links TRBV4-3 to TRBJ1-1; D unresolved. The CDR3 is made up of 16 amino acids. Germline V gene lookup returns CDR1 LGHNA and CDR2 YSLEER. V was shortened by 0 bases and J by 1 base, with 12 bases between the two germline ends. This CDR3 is CASSQDRGWGNTEAFF. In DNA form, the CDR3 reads TGCGCCAGCAGCCAAGACCGGGGTTGGGGGAACACTGAAGCTTTCTTT.

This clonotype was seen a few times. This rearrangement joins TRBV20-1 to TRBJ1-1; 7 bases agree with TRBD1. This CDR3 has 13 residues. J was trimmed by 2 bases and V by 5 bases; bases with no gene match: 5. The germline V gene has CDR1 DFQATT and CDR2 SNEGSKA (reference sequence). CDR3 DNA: TGCAGTGCTTCCAGGGGGTTCAACACTGAAGCTTTCTTT. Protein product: CSASRGFNTEAFF.

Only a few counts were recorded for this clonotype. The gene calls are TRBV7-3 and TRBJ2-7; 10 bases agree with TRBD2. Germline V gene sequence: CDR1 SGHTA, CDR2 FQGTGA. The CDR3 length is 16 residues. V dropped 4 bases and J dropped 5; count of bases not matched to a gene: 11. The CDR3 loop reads CASSYISGTSVNEQYF. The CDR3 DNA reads TGTGCCAGCAGCTACATCTCCGGGACTAGCGTAAACGAGCAGTACTTC.

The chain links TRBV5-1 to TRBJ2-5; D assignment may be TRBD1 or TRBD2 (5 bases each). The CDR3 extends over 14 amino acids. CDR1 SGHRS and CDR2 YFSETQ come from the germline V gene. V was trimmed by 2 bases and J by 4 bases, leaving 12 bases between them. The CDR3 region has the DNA TGCGCCAGCAGCTTCGGGGCCGCAGGAGAGACCCAGTACTTC. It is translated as CASSFGAAGETQYF. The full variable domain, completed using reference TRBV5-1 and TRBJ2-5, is KAGVTQTPRYLIKTRGQQVTLSCSPISGHRSVSWYQQTPGQGLQFLFEYFSETQRNKGNFPGRFSGRQFSNSRSEMNVSTLELGDSALYLCASSFGAAGETQYFGPGTRLLVL.

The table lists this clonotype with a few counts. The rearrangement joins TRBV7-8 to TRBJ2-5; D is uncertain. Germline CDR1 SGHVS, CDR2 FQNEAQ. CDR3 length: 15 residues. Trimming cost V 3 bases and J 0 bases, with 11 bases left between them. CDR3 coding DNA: TGTGCCAGCAGCTTCTTCGACGGATACCAAGAGACCCAGTACTTC. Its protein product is CASSFFDGYQETQYF.

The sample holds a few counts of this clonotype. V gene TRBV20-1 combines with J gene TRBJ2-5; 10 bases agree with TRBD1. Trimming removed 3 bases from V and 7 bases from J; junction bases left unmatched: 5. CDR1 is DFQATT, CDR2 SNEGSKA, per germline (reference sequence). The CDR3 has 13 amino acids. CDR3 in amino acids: CSARTGGGGTQYF. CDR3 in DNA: TGCAGTGCTAGGACAGGGGGCGGGGGGACCCAGTACTTC.